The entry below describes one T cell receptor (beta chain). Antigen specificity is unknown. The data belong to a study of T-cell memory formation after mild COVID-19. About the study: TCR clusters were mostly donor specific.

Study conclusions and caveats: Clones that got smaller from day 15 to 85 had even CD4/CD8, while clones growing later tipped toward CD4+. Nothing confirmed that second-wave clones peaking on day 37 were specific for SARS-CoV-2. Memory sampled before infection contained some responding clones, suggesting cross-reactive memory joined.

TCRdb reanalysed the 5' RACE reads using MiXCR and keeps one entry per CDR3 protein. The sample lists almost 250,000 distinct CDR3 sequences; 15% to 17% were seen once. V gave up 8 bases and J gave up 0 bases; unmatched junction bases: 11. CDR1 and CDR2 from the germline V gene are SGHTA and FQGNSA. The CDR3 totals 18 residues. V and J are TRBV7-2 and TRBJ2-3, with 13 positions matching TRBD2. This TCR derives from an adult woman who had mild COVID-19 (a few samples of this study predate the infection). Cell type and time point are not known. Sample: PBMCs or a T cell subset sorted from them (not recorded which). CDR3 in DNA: TGTGCCAGCTCTAAAAGACCGACTAGCGGGGGGAGCACAGATACGCAGTATTTT. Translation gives CASSKRPTSGGSTDTQYF.